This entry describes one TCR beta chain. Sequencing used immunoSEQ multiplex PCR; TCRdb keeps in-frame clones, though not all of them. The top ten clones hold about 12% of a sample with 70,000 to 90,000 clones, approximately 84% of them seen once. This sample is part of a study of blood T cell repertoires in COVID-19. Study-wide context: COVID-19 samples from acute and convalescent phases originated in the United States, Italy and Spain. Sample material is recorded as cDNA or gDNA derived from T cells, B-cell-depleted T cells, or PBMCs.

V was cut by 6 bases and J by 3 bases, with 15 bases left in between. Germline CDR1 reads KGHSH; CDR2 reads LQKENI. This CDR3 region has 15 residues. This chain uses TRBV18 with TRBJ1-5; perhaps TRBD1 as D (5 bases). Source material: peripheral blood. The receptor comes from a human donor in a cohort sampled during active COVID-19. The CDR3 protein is CASSPGPGNNQPQHF. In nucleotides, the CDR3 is TGTGCCAGCTCCCCAGGCCCAGGGAACAATCAGCCCCAGCATTTT.